This T cell receptor beta chain stems from a study of shared clonotypes between healthy human individuals. Naive-designated CD8 cells lacked CD45RO, were positively enriched for CCR7, and omitted terminally differentiated effector memory CD45RA+ cells. V lost 7 bases to trimming and J lost 4 bases, with 11 bases between them. Per germline, CDR1 SNHLY and CDR2 FYNNEI. The CDR3 consists of 13 residues. TCRdb's table, derived via immunoSEQ multiplex PCR, lists solely in-frame clones and lacks some. This sample has roughly 2.1 million clones, with approximately 94% found just once. The clonotype was recovered from a man between 18 and 29 years old in good health. Some clones in this sample may be carry-over from other donors' samples. The chain carries TRBV2 and TRBJ1-5; no clear D gene. The sequenced sample was naive CD8+ T cells from PBMCs. The CDR3 protein is CASTGAGNQPQHF. The CDR3 DNA reads TGTGCCAGCACTGGCGCGGGGAATCAGCCCCAGCATTTT.